A single T cell receptor beta chain is shown here with its context. The antigen is unknown. These data belong to a study of liver allograft versus peripheral blood T cells. Study information: Transplanted-liver and recipient peripheral blood T cell receptor repertoires were compared.

From the reads, TCRdb called clonotypes with MiXCR, one entry per CDR3 protein. The sample consists of about 13,000 distinct CDR3 sequences, approximately 17% of them appearing once. Broader study findings: Intra-allograft T cell receptor repertoires in the liver reportedly differed from peripheral blood repertoires.

The germline gives CDR1 LGHNT, CDR2 FRNRAP. After removal of 7 bases from V and 10 bases from J, the junction contained 10 bases not matched to a gene. This CDR3 region has 15 residues. V gene TRBV12-5 combines with J gene TRBJ1-6; 10 bases agree with TRBD1. This TCR was sampled from a human patient who had a liver transplant. The T cells may partly be graft donor cells. The CDR3 DNA sequence: TGTGCTAGTGCTTGGACCGGGACAGGGGAATCACCCCTCCACTTT. This codes for CASAWTGTGESPLHF.